This TCR beta chain emerged from a study of cytomegalovirus exposure and HLA in healthy donors. The CDR3 is 12 amino acids. Germline V CDR1 and CDR2: MNHNS, SASEGT. V lost 6 bases to trimming and J lost 4 bases, with 4 bases between them. Donors counted as nominally healthy when sampled, yet unrecorded immune exposures were likely. The PCR employed 60 Vbeta primers together with 13 Jbeta primers. Sequencing was performed with immunoSEQ multiplex PCR; in TCRdb, only in-frame clones are kept and a portion is missing. The sample has roughly 130,000 clones; about 79% are singletons. Turning to this clone: The antigen is unknown.

General observations from the study: TRBV6-2, TRBV6-3 and some other V segments were excluded as indistinguishable. Data from an earlier analysis indicated that most TCR beta V segments were productive either about 90% or about 30% of the time.

The sequence was obtained from a man in his fifties in good health and CMV-seronegative. Sequencing was carried out using PBMCs. The chain joins TRBV6-1 to TRBJ1-6; unclear D gene. The CDR3 sequence: CASSPYNSPLHF. For the CDR3, the DNA is TGTGCCAGCAGCCCATATAATTCACCCCTCCACTTT.